A selection of T cell receptor beta chains follows, all from one sample in a study of shared clonotypes between healthy human individuals. Clones were sequenced by immunoSEQ multiplex PCR, and TCRdb holds only the in-frame ones, with some missing. The table lists about 640,000 clones, 55% to 75% of them singletons. Sequenced sample: memory CD4+ T cells sorted from blood. The source is a woman aged 25 to 39 in good health. Both conserved end residues are part of each CDR3. D genes are given only for firm matches. Size values are once, few and many counts, or a class for expanded clones, and some rows have none.

>TRBV28|once|-|TRBJ1-2
TGTGCCAGCTCTACGCTGGCCAACAAAGATGGCTACACCTTC
CASSTLANKDGYTF
>TRBV6-6|-|-|TRBJ1-1
TGTGCCAGCCGCTTGGCCGACACTGAAGCTTTCTTT
CASRLADTEAFF
>TRBV28|-|-|TRBJ1-5
TGTGCCAGCAGATTAACGGGGTTAGTTCAGCCCCAGCATTTT
CASRLTGLVQPQHF
>TRBV19|few|-|TRBJ2-1
TGTGCCAGTAATCGCGCGGGGATGGGGTACAATGAGCAGTTCTTC
CASNRAGMGYNEQFF
>TRBV27|-|-|TRBJ1-4
TGTGCCAGCAGTCCCTCCCGGGGGGCTAATTGGGAGGAAAAACTGTTTTTT
CASSPSRGANWEEKLFF
>TRBV6-1|few|-|TRBJ1-1
TGTGCCAGCAGTGGGACATTGAGAACTGAAGCTTTCTTT
CASSGTLRTEAFF
>TRBV5-1|few|-|TRBJ2-2
TGCGCCAGCAGCTTAATGGCAGACACCGGGGAGCTGTTTTTT
CASSLMADTGELFF
>TRBV6-1|-|TRBD2|TRBJ2-3
TGTGCCAGCATTCCTAGCGGGAGGTTGGATACGCAGTATTTT
CASIPSGRLDTQYF
>TRBV28|-|-|TRBJ2-7
TGTGCCAGCAGTCTCTACGGAGGGGGCGCGGTCCGCTACGAGCAGTACTTC
CASSLYGGGAVRYEQYF
>TRBV6-5|-|-|TRBJ2-1
TGTGCCAGCAGTTACCCCCGGGAACGCGCCGCGAGTGAGCAGTTCTTC
CASSYPRERAASEQFF
>TRBV25-1|many|-|TRBJ2-5
TGTGCCAGCAGGTTGGGGGCTCAGGAGACCCAGTACTTC
CASRLGAQETQYF
>TRBV11-2|-|TRBD1|TRBJ1-1
TGTGCCAGCAGCTTAGGACAGGGAATGACTGAAGCTTTCTTT
CASSLGQGMTEAFF
>TRBV16|once|-|TRBJ1-5
TGTGCCAGCCAGGGGATTTTAGGGCAGGAGCTCCAGCATTTT
CASQGILGQELQHF
>TRBV7-6|once|TRBD1|TRBJ2-2
TGTGCCAGCAGGGCCGGGACAGGGGACACCGGGGAGCTGTTTTTT
CASRAGTGDTGELFF
>TRBV13|-|-|TRBJ1-3
TGTGCCAGCTGCCCGGAGGGGGCTGGAAACACCATATATTTT
CASCPEGAGNTIYF
>TRBV28|-|-|TRBJ1-1
TGTGCCAGCAGCCTCACCCGGACTGAAGCTTTCTTT
CASSLTRTEAFF
>TRBV28|-|TRBD1|TRBJ1-3
TGTGCCAGCCTGGAGGGGGCGAACACCATATATTTT
CASLEGANTIYF
>TRBV5-8|-|-|TRBJ2-1
TGTGCCAGCAGCAACGGAGGCTTTACCTACAATGAGCAGTTCTTC
CASSNGGFTYNEQFF
>TRBV19|-|-|TRBJ2-3
TGTGCCAGTAGTCGGACAGATACGCAGTATTTT
CASSRTDTQYF
>TRBV7-4|-|TRBD1|TRBJ1-2
TGTGCCAGCAGCCTAGGGGACAGCGCCAATGGCTACACCTTC
CASSLGDSANGYTF
>TRBV30|-|-|TRBJ2-3
TGTGCCTGGAGTGTTCACACAGATACGCAGTATTTT
CAWSVHTDTQYF
>TRBV6-5|-|-|TRBJ2-7
TGTGCCACGAAAGGGCGTTCCTACGAGCAGTACTTC
CATKGRSYEQYF
>TRBV7-6|few|-|TRBJ2-7
TGTGCCAGCAGCTTCAGCTACGAGCAGTACTTC
CASSFSYEQYF
>TRBV9|-|TRBD1|TRBJ1-3
TGTGCCAGCAGCGTCCAGGGGGCGGGAAACACCATATATTTT
CASSVQGAGNTIYF
>TRBV15|few|-|TRBJ1-2
TGTGCCACCAGCAGAGGACAGGAGGATGGCTACACCTTC
CATSRGQEDGYTF
>TRBV18|once|TRBD1|TRBJ2-7
TGTGCCAGCTCACCCAGGACAGGGCTTGATTACGAGCAGTACTTC
CASSPRTGLDYEQYF
>TRBV25-1|once|TRBD2|TRBJ2-7
TGTGCCAGCAGTGCGCAAGCGGGATCTCCACTATACGAGCAGTACTTC
CASSAQAGSPLYEQYF
>TRBV4-2|-|TRBD2|TRBJ2-2
TGTGCCAGCAGCCAAGAATGGCGGGAGCAAGGGATCGGGGAGCTGTTTTTT
CASSQEWREQGIGELFF
>TRBV28|-|-|TRBJ1-1
TGTGCCAGCAGACATCTCACGGGAGCTTTCTTT
CASRHLTGAFF
>TRBV1|once|-|TRBJ2-1
TGCACCGCTCTACAGGGCTCACGGAGGGGGTCCTACAATGAGCAGTTCTTC
CTALQGSRRGSYNEQFF
>TRBV27|-|TRBD1|TRBJ1-3
TGTGCCAGCAGTTTGGAACAGGGGGCGACCACCATATATTTT
CASSLEQGATTIYF
>TRBV5-1|few|-|TRBJ1-3
TGCGCCAGCAGCTACGGGACGGTTGGAAACACCATATATTTT
CASSYGTVGNTIYF
>TRBV7-3|-|-|TRBJ2-7
TGTGCCAGCAACTCAGGGCAAAGGAGGTCCTACGAGCAGTACTTC
CASNSGQRRSYEQYF
>TRBV28|few|TRBD2|TRBJ2-7
TGTGCCAGCAGGGTGGGCGGGAGCGACTCCTACGAGCAGTACTTC
CASRVGGSDSYEQYF
>TRBV7-8|-|-|TRBJ1-2
TGTGCCAGCAGCTTAAGGTCCGGACTCGCAGACCTAACGTTGGGCTACACCTTC
CASSLRSGLADLTLGYTF
>TRBV19|few|-|TRBJ1-2
TGTGCCAGTAGCGGGACGGTCTATGGCTACACCTTC
CASSGTVYGYTF
>TRBV5-1|-|TRBD1|TRBJ2-5
TGCGCCAGCAGCTTGGGGGGCACAGGGGGCCCAGAGACCCAGTACTTC
CASSLGGTGGPETQYF
>TRBV7-3|few|-|TRBJ2-1
TGTGCCAGCAGTATGGCAGCTTACAATGAGCAGTTCTTC
CASSMAAYNEQFF
>TRBV28|-|TRBD1|TRBJ2-7
TGTGCCAGCAGTGCATGGGACAGGGTAGACGAGCAGTACTTC
CASSAWDRVDEQYF
>TRBV4-1|-|-|TRBJ1-3
TGCGCCAGCAGCAACGAACAAGGAAACACCATATATTTT
CASSNEQGNTIYF
>TRBV7-9|-|-|TRBJ2-7
TGTGCCAGCAGCTTGGGCCCTACAGGGTACGAGCAGTACTTC
CASSLGPTGYEQYF
>TRBV2|-|-|TRBJ2-1
TGTGCCAGCAGGGCTGATACAGGGTTTACCGTCAATGAGCAGTTCTTC
CASRADTGFTVNEQFF
>TRBV7-6|-|-|TRBJ2-7
TGTGCCAGCAGCTCGGGACTCCCACCCTACGAGCAGTACTTC
CASSSGLPPYEQYF
>TRBV28|-|-|TRBJ1-5
TGTGCCAGCAGTATCGGGGGGGGCAATCAGCCCCAGCATTTT
CASSIGGGNQPQHF
>TRBV15|-|-|TRBJ2-7
TGTGCCACCAGCAGAGAAGGTCCGGGCGAACGGCGATACGAGCAGTACTTC
CATSREGPGERRYEQYF
>TRBV2|-|TRBD2|TRBJ2-1
TGTGCCAGCAGTGAAGCGGGAGGGCCGAGTGAGCAGTTCTTC
CASSEAGGPSEQFF
>TRBV5-4|-|TRBD2|TRBJ2-1
TGTGCCGGAGGCCGCGGGACTAGTTCTTCCAATGAGCAGTTCTTC
CAGGRGTSSSNEQFF
>TRBV11-2|-|-|TRBJ2-1
TGTGCCAGCAGCTTAGACCGGGACCCCCCGGACAGTCCCTACAATGAGCAGTTCTTC
CASSLDRDPPDSPYNEQFF
>TRBV28|few|-|TRBJ2-7
TGTGCCAGCTTAACAGGGACCTACGAGCAGTACTTC
CASLTGTYEQYF
>TRBV30|few|-|TRBJ1-3
TGTGCCTGGGCCCGAAATGGAAACACCATATATTTT
CAWARNGNTIYF